This T cell receptor beta chain was obtained from a study of T cells after yellow fever vaccination. Study results and limitations: High-abundance clonotypes from the bulk population could contaminate FACS-sorted repertoires.

MiXCR, applied by TCRdb to the 5' RACE reads, yields one record per CDR3 protein. There are 350,000 or so distinct CDR3 sequences in the sample; 7% to 9% occur only once, and 17% lies in the top ten. This clonotype showed up just a few times. Its antigen is not known. The CDR3 is made up of 14 amino acids. CDR1 MNHEY and CDR2 SVGAGI come from the germline V gene. Between the trimmed V and J ends, which lost 2 bases and 4 bases, there was a span of 11 bases. The source is a man between 18 and 35 years old who received the YFV17D yellow fever vaccine. The genes are TRBV6-5 and TRBJ1-1; the D is unclear. The source was PBMCs, collected about 49 days after the first yellow fever vaccination. In DNA form, the CDR3 reads TGTGCCAGCAGTTACCGTCCCCGGTCCACTGAAGCTTTCTTT. Amino acid sequence: CASSYRPRSTEAFF.